This record concerns one TCR beta chain sequence. Using immunoSEQ multiplex PCR, the repertoire was profiled, and TCRdb retains in-frame clones only, with some absent. This sample carries over 65,000 clones, 75% to 85% of them seen once, and the ten largest clones take around 4.8%. The record originates from a study of cytotoxic CD8 clonotypes in ibrutinib-treated CLL. This sequence originates from a human donor with chronic lymphocytic leukemia. Sequencing used PBMCs, obtained after 12 months of ibrutinib treatment.

CDR3 sequence reads: CAWKGLGNTIYF. The CDR3, as DNA: TGTGCCTGGAAGGGCCTAGGAAACACCATATATTTT. The V gene is TRBV30, the J gene TRBJ1-3; D not resolved. The germline gives CDR1 GTSNPN, CDR2 SVGIG (reference sequence). The CDR3 is 12 amino acids. Trimming cost V 4 bases and J 4 bases, with 8 bases left between them.